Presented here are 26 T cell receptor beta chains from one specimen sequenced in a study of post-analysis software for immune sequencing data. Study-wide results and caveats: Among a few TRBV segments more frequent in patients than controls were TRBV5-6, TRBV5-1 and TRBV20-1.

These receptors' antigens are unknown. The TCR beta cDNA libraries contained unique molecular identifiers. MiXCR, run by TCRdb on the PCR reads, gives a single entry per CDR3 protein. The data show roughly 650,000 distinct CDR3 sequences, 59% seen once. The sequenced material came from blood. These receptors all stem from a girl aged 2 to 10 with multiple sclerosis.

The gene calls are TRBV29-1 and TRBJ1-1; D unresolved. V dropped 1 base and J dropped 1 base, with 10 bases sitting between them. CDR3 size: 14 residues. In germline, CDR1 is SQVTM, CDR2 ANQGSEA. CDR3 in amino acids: CSVEGRLSNTEAFF. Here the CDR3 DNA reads TGCAGCGTTGAAGGAAGGTTGTCGAACACTGAAGCTTTCTTT.

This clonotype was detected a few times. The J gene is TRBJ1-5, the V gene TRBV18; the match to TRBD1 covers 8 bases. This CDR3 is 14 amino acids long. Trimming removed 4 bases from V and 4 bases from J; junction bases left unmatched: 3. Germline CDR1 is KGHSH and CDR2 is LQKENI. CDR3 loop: CASSQGQENQPQHF. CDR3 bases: TGTGCCAGCTCACAGGGACAGGAGAATCAGCCCCAGCATTTT.

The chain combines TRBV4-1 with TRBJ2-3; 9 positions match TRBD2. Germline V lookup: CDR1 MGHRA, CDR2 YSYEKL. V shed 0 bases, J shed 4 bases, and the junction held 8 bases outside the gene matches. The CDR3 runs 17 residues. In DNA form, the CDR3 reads TGCGCCAGCAGCCAAGATAAGGCTAGCGGGATGGCAGATACGCAGTATTTT. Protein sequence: CASSQDKASGMADTQYF.

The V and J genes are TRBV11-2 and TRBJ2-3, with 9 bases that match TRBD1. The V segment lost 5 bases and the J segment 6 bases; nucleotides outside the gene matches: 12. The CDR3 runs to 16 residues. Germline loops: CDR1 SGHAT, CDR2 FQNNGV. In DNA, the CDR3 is TGTGCCAGCAGCCTAGGACGGACAGGGGCCCCCGATACGCAGTATTTT. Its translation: CASSLGRTGAPDTQYF.

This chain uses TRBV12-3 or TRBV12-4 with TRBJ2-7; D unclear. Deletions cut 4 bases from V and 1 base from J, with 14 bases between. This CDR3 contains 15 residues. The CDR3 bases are TGTGCCAGCAGTTACACTCTCGGCCTATCCTACGAGCAGTACTTC. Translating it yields CASSYTLGLSYEQYF.

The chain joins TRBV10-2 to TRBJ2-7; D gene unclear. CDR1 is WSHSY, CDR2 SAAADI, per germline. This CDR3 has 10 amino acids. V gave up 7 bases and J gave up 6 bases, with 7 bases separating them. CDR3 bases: TGCGCCAGCATTACCCTCGAGCAGTACTTC. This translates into CASITLEQYF.

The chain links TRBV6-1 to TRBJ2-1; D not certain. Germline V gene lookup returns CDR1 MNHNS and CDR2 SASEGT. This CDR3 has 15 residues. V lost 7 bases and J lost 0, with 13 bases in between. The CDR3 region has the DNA TGTGCCAGCACTCGATTTAGGAGCTCCTACAATGAGCAGTTCTTC. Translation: CASTRFRSSYNEQFF.

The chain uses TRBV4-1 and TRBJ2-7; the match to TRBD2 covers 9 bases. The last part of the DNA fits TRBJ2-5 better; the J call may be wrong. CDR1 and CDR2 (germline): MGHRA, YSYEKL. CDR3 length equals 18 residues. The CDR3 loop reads CASSQGKLAGGPKETQYF. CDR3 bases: TGCGCCAGCAGCCAAGGAAAGCTGGCGGGGGGGCCTAAAGAGACCCAGTACTTC.

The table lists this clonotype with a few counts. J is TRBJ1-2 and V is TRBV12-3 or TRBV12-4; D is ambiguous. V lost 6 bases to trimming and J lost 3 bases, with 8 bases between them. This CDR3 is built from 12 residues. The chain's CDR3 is CASRFGDYGYTF. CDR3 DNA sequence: TGTGCCAGCAGGTTCGGGGACTATGGCTACACCTTC.

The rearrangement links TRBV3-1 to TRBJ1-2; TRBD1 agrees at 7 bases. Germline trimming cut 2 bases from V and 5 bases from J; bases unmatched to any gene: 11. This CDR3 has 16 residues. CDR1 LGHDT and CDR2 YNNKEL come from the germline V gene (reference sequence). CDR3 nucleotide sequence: TGTGCCAGCAGCCAACAGACAGGGCCAAACTTATATGGCTACACCTTC. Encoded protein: CASSQQTGPNLYGYTF.

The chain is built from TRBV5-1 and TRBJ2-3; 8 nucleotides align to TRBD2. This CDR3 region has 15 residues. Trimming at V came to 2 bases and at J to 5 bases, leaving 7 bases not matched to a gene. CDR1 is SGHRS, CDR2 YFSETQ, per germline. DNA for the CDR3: TGCGCCAGCAGCTTCCCGGGGGGGCGAGGAGATACGCAGTATTTT. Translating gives CASSFPGGRGDTQYF.

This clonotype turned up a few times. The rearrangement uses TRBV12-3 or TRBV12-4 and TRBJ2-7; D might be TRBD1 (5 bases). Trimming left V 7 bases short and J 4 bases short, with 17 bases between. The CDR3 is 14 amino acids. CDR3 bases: TGTGCCAGCACTGCTTTCAGGGAAGATTACGAGCAGTACTTC. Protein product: CASTAFREDYEQYF.

Here the CDR3 reads CSVQTSGNTDTQYF. In DNA form, the CDR3 reads TGCAGCGTCCAGACTAGCGGGAATACAGATACGCAGTATTTT. The chain combines TRBV29-1 with TRBJ2-3, with TRBD2 matching 11 bases. The CDR3 length is 14 residues. With V trimmed by 6 bases and J by 3 bases, 5 bases remained unmatched. Germline CDR1 SQVTM, CDR2 ANQGSEA.

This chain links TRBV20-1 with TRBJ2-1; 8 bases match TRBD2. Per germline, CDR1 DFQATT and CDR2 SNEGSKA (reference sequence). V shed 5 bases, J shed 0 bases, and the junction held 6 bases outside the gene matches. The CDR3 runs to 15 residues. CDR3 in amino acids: CSASLAASSYNEQFF. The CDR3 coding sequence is TGCAGTGCTTCACTAGCGGCGAGCTCCTACAATGAGCAGTTCTTC.

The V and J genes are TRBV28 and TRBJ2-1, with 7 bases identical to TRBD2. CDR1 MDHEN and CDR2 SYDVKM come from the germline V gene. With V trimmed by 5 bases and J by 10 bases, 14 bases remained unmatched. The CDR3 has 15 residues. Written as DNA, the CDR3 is TGTGCCAGCAGTGTAATCTGGCGGGAGAGGGGCGAGCAGTTCTTC. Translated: CASSVIWRERGEQFF.

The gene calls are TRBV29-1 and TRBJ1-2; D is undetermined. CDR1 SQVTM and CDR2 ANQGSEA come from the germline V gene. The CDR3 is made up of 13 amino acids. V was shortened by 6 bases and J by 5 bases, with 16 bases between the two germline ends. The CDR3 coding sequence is TGCAGCGTCGACCTAACCGGAGCGTATGGCTACACCTTC. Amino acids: CSVDLTGAYGYTF.

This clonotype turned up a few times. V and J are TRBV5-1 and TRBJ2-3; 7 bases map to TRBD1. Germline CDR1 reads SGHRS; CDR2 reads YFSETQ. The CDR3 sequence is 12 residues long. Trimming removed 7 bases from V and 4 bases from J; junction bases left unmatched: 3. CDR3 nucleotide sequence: TGCGCCAGCGGAGACAGGGCAGATACGCAGTATTTT. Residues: CASGDRADTQYF.

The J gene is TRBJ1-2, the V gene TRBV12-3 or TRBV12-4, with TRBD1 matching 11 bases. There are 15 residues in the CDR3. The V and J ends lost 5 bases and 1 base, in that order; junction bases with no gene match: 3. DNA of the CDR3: TGTGCCAGCAGTCCCGGGACAGGGGGTAACTATGGCTACACCTTC. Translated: CASSPGTGGNYGYTF.

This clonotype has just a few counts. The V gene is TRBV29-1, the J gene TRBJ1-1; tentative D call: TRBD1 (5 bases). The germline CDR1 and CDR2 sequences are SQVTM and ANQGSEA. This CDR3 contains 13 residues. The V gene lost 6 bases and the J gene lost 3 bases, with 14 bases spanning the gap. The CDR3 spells CSVPSGTHTEAFF. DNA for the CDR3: TGCAGCGTCCCGTCAGGGACCCACACTGAAGCTTTCTTT.

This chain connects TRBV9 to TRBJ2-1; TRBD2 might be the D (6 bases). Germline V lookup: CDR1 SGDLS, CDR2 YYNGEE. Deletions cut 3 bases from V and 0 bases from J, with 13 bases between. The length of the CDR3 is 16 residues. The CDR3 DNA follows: TGTGCCAGCAGCGGAACCGGGGGAGGCTCCTACAATGAGCAGTTCTTC. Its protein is CASSGTGGGSYNEQFF.

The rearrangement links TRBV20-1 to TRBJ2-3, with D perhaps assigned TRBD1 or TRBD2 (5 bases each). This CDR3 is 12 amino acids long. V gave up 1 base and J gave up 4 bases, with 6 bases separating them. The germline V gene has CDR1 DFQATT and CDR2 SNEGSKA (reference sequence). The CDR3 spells CSARGGSDTQYF. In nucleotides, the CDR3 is TGCAGTGCTAGAGGGGGGTCAGATACGCAGTATTTT.

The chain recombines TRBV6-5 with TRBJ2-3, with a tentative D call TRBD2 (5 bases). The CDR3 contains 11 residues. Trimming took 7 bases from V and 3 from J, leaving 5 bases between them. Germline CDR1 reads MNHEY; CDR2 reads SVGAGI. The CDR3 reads CASKRTDTQYF. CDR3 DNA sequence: TGTGCCAGCAAGCGGACAGATACGCAGTATTTT.

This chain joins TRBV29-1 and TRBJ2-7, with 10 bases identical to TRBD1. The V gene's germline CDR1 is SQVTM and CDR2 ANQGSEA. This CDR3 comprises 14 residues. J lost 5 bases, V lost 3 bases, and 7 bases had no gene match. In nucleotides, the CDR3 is TGCAGCGTTGATCGGACAGGGGGAACGAACGAGCAGTACTTC. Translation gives CSVDRTGGTNEQYF.

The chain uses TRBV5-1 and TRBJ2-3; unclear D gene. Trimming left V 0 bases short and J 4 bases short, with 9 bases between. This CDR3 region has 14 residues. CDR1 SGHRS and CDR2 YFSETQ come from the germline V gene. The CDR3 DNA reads TGCGCCAGCAGCTTGGGCCCCGACCCAGATACGCAGTATTTT. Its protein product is CASSLGPDPDTQYF.

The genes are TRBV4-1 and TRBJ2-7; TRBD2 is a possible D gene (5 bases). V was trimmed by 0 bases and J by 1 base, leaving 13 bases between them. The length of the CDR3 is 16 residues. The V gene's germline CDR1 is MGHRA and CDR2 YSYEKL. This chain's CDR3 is CASSQEGGPPSYEQYF. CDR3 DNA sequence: TGCGCCAGCAGCCAAGAGGGCGGGCCGCCGTCCTACGAGCAGTACTTC.

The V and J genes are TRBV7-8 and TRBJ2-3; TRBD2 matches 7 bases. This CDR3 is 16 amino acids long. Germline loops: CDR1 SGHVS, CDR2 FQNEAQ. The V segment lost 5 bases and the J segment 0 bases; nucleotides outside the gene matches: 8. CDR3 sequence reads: CASSPRLAVSTDTQYF. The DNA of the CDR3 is TGTGCCAGCAGCCCCCGCCTAGCGGTTAGCACAGATACGCAGTATTTT.